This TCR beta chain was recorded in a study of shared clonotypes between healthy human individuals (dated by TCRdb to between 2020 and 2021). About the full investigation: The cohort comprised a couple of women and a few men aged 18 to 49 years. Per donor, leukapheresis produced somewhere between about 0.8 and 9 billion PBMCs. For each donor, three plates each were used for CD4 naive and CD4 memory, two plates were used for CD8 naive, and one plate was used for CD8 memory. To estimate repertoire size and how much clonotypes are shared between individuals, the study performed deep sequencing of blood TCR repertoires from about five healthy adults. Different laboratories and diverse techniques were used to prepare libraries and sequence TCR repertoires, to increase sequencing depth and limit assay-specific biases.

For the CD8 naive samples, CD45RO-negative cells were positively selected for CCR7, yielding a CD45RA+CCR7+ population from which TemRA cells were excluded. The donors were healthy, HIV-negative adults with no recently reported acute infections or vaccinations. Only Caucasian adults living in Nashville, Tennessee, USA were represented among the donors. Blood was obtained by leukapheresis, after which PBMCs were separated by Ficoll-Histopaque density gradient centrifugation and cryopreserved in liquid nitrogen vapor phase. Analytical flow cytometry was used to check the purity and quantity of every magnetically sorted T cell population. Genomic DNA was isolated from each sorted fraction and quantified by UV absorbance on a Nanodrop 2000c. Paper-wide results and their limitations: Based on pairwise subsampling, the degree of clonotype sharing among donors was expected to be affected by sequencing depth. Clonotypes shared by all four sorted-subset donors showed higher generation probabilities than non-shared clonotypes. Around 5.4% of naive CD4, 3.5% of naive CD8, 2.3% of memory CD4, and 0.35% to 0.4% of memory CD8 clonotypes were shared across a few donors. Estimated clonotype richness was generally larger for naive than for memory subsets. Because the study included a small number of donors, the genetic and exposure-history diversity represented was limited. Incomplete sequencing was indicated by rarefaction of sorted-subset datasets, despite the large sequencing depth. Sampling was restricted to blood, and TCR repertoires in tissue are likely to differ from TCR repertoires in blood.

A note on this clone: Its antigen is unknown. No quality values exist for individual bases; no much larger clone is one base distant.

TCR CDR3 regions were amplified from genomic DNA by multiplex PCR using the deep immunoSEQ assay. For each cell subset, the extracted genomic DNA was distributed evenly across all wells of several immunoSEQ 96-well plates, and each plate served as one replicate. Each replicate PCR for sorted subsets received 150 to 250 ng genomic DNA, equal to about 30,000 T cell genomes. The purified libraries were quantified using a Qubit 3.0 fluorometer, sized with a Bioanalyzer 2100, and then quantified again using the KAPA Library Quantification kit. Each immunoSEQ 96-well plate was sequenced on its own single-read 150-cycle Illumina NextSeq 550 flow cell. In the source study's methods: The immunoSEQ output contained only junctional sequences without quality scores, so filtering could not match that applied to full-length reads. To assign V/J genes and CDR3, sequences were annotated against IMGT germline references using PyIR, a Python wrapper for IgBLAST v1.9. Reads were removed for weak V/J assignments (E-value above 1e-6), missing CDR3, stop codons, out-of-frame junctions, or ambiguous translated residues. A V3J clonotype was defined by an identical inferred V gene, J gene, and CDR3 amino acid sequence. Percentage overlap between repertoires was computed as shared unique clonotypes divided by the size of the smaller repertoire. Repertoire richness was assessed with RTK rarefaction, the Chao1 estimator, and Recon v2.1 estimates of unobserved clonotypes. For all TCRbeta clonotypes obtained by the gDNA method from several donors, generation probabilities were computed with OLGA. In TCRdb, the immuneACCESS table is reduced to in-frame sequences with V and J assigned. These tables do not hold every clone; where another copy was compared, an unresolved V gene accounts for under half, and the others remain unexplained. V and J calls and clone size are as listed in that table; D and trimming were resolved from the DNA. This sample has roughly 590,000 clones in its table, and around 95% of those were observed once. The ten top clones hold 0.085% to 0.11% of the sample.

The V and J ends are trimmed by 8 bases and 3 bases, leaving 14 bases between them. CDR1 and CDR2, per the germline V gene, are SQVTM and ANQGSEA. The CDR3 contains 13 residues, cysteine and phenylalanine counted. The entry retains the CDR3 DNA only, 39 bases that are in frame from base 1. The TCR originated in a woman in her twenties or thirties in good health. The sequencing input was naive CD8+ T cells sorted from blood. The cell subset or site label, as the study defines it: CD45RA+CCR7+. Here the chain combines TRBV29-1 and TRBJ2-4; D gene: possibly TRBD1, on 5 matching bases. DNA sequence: TGCAGCACGCAGGACAAAAGCAAAAACATTCAGTACTTC. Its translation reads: CSTQDKSKNIQYF.